This record covers a single TCR beta chain. The antigen it recognizes is unknown. No base qualities exist here, and no much larger clone lies one base off it. This record belongs to a study of cytomegalovirus exposure and HLA in healthy donors (dated by TCRdb to 2015 to 2018). In terms of the full investigation: According to an earlier analysis of a few hundred of the donors, roughly 180 million T cells yielded over 90 million unique TCR beta sequences and 276 Gb of sequence data. An early release covering some 640 HLA-typed donors comprised about 320 gigabases of sequencing data and roughly 85 million unique TCR sequences. Of the 300 to 400 genotyped donors, 81% fell in the genetic ancestry cluster associated with self-reported Caucasian donors. The aim of the study was to test whether cataloging public T cell receptors could identify signatures of past pathogen exposure. The study profiled the T cell repertoires of under 700 subjects by immunosequencing and related them to cytomegalovirus serostatus. A separate validation cohort of 100 to 150 different subjects was used in addition to the approximately 670-subject first cohort. To predict cytomegalovirus infection status, the study brought together high-throughput TCR immunosequencing, statistical association of individual TCRs with disease status, and machine learning. In a later analysis, previously published TCR beta repertoires from 500 to 750 donors were re-analyzed and high-resolution HLA genotyping was added so that TCR occurrence patterns could be studied. Rather than drawing on any new phenotypic data, the later analysis identified candidate immune exposures from TCR beta sequences and the way those sequences occurred across donors. To decide whether each TCR beta V gene segment behaved as functional or pseudogenic, an earlier analysis of approximately 620 of the donors relied on high-throughput TCR beta sequencing. Alongside the repertoire data, information on donor age, sex, ethnicity and CMV serostatus was compiled. In a later genetic analysis, genome-wide SNP genotypes for about 65% of the 666 donors were used, and that subset was treated as a discovery cohort. Every repertoire in the discovery cohort had been generated on one and the same sequencing platform. HLA typing included class I and class II loci at four-digit resolution. Typing coverage varied by locus: about 620-630 donors for A, B, C, DRB1 and DQB1; roughly 510 for DQA1; more than 600 for DPA1; about 450 for DPB1. About five DR-DQ haplotypes were treated as single units for association and clustering because of strong linkage in the cohort. Among some 410 genotyped donors of the cohort, an average of around 240,000 unique TCR beta nucleotide sequences were sequenced per donor, roughly 20% of them non-productive. The paper's findings and limits, for the study overall: According to a later analysis, TCR association rates differed among HLA loci, with DRB1 alleles showing the most associated TCRs and HLA-C alleles showing the fewest. Linkage disequilibrium might explain the correlated functional status among segregating V segments, but an unknown experimental factor could not be ruled out. In vitro tests confirmed that a few of the cytomegalovirus-associated TCR beta chains recognize cytomegalovirus antigens. Sequencing depth was assumed to be roughly uniform across donors in the presence/absence analyses, though that assumption may not hold. Because HLA typing was unavailable for some donors at each locus, only the typed subset was used in association tests. A later genetic analysis associated a missense DCLRE1C variant with V-gene and J-gene trimming of TCR beta chains, and an independent cohort replicated the association. The classifier was reported to diagnose cytomegalovirus status with high specificity and sensitivity in both the original and validation cohorts. The sequencing pipeline was judged likely to have produced a cluster of highly shared sequence variants as a technical artifact. In this cohort, only TCR beta chains were sequenced, and detectable features were limited by the absence of alpha or paired-chain data. In an earlier analysis of over 550 of the donors, most TCR beta V segments were observed in productive rearrangements about 87% or about 30% of the time, broadly matching IMGT annotations. For the cohort, immune exposure information was limited to CMV serostatus. When HLA alleles, especially DR and DQ, strongly co-occurred, TCR associations were difficult to assign to individual alleles. It was suggested by the authors that the approach could potentially be generalized to other disease states and immunological phenotypes. In a later analysis, HLA-associated TCR beta chains showed more clonal expansion and lower generation probabilities than non-associated chains that were equally common. A further reported finding was that TCR beta sequences accurately predicted the HLA-A and HLA-B alleles for most subjects in the first cohort. A later genetic analysis reported fewer N-insertions in productive TCRs among donors in an Asian-associated ancestry cluster than the approximately 670-donor mean. Most TCR sequences were observed very rarely across donors, whereas some public TCRs were present in many individuals. According to a later analysis, parvovirus B19, influenza, CMV and Epstein-Barr virus appeared linked to several top co-occurrence clusters. Because counts were too low, some 16 rarely observed V segments, including chromosome 9 orphons, were excluded from the earlier analysis of under 650 of the donors. Most CMV-associated TCR beta chains appeared to be HLA-restricted in a later analysis, and the HLA associations seemed to be driven largely by CMV exposure. A later analysis associated about 17,000 TCR beta sequences with specific HLA alleles at a false discovery rate of 0.05. The study listed 150 to 200 TCR beta chains as associated with cytomegalovirus. Some IMGT-functional V segments, including TRBV6-2 and TRBV6-3, could not be distinguished by the 87-base-pair reads and were therefore excluded.

Receptors were amplified or captured by the immunoSEQ multiplex PCR assay. For the multiplex PCR, a mixture combining 60 forward primers for TCR Vbeta segments and 13 reverse primers for TCR Jbeta segments was used. Amplification of the CDR3 region of rearranged TCR beta genes was performed with a multiplex PCR assay on genomic DNA. Amplified TCR beta libraries were sequenced as 87-base-pair reads on the Illumina HiSeq System. Processing in the source paper ran as follows. In a later analysis, 70 million to 95 million unique TCR beta chains were counted across the roughly 610 repertoires, and roughly 11 million of these chains were shared by at least two donors. A nearest-neighbor algorithm error-corrected the raw reads and collapsed the reads into unique sequences, merging closely related sequences to remove PCR and sequencing errors. To assign V, D and J gene segments, CDR3 sequences were aligned to IMGT reference sequences. For a sequence to be retained, a match of at least six nucleotides to both a V gene segment and a J gene segment was required. Rearrangements were called productive when the CDR3 lacked stop codons and stayed in frame with V and J; all others were non-productive. CDR3 was defined according to IMGT convention as the region running from the second conserved V-encoded cysteine to the conserved J-encoded phenylalanine. The earlier analysis of fewer than 700 of the donors excluded sequences that lacked an unambiguous match to a single V gene segment. An earlier analysis of under 750 of the donors called V segments functional above 56.7% productive rearrangements and segregating when the between-donor standard deviation exceeded 5%. To diagnose cytomegalovirus status from the catalog of TCR beta chain sequences, a statistical classification framework was built. A later analysis assigned V and J genes by comparing TCR nucleotide sequences with IMGT/GENE-DB human TR gene sequences. A later analysis assigned CDR3 sequences and most-parsimonious VDJ recombination scenarios with the TCRdist pipeline. A later analysis defined each TCR beta chain by its CDR3 amino acid sequence plus V-gene family, and excluded reads lacking a unique V-gene family. In a later analysis, around 650 highly shared, low-generation-probability nucleotide sequences were removed to address suspected cross-contamination and a sequencing artifact. In a later analysis, a clonal expansion index was calculated for each public chain from normalized within-repertoire ranks of inferred template counts. In a later analysis, generation probabilities were computed with a VDJ recombination model fitted to out-of-frame rearrangements, and the resulting probabilities were checked against IGoR. A later analysis scored TCR-TCR, TCR-HLA and TCR-CMV co-occurrence with hypergeometric tests, applying a repertoire-size bias correction to TCR pairs. A later analysis estimated false discovery rates by permuting HLA or CMV assignments 20 times. In a later analysis, co-occurring TCRs were grouped with DBSCAN, and TCRdist sequence similarity was added when clustering was performed within HLA-allele-positive subsets. For co-occurrence clustering, repertoires with fewer than 30,000 or more than 120,000 public chains were excluded, along with about five repertoires with anomalous nucleotide sharing. In TCRdb, the immuneACCESS table is reduced to in-frame sequences with V and J assigned. These tables do not hold every clone; where another copy was compared, an unresolved V gene accounts for under half, and the others remain unexplained. The V and J calls and clone size come from that table; D and trimming were worked out from the DNA. In this sample the table shows roughly 140,000 clones, about 60% of which occur a single time. Together, the top ten hold roughly 7% of the sample.

The cohort consisted of some 730 healthy bone marrow donors. All cohort members were sampled while nominally healthy, although unrecorded immune exposures were likely present. The donor was CMV seropositive and belonged to the group of about 290 seropositive cohort members. A peripheral blood sample was collected from each donor, and TCR beta sequencing was performed on peripheral blood mononuclear cells. The Qiagen DNeasy Blood Extraction Kit was used to extract genomic DNA from the blood cell samples. The cysteine opens and the phenylalanine closes a CDR3 of 15 amino acids. This entry keeps only the CDR3 DNA: 45 bases, framed from base 1. The junction shows trimming of 0 bases on V and 0 bases on J, plus 6 bases between the germline ends. Per the germline V gene, SNHLY is the CDR1 and FYNNEI is the CDR2.

The V and J genes are TRBV2 and TRBJ1-5, with the D gene not clear enough to name. The clonotype originates from a woman aged 60-75 years in good health and CMV-seropositive. The sequenced material came from PBMCs. The DNA is TGTGCCAGCAGTGAAGCCAGTTATAGCAATCAGCCCCAGCATTTT. The encoded protein is CASSEASYSNQPQHF. Outside the CDR3, residues come from the reference TRBV2 and TRBJ1-5 proteins, so the full variable domain is: EPEVTQTPSHQVTQMGQEVILRCVPISNHLYFYWYRQILGQKVEFLVSFYNNEISEKSEIFDDQFSVERPDGSNFTLKIRSTKLEDSAMYFCASSEASYSNQPQHFGDGTRLSIL.